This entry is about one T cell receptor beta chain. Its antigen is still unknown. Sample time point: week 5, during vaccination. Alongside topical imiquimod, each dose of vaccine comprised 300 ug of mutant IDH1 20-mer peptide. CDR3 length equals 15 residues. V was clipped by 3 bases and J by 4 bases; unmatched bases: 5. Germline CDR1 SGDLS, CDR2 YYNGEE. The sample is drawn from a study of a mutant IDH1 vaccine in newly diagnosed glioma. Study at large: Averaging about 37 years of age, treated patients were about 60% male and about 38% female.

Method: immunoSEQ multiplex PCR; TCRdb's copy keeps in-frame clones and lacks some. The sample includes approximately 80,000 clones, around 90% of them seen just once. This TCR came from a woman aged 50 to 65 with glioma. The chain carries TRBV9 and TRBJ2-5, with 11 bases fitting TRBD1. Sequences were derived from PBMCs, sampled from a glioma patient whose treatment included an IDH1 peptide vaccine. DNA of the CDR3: TGTGCCAGCAGCGGGGGACAGGGGGGCGGAGAGACCCAGTACTTC. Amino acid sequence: CASSGGQGGGETQYF.